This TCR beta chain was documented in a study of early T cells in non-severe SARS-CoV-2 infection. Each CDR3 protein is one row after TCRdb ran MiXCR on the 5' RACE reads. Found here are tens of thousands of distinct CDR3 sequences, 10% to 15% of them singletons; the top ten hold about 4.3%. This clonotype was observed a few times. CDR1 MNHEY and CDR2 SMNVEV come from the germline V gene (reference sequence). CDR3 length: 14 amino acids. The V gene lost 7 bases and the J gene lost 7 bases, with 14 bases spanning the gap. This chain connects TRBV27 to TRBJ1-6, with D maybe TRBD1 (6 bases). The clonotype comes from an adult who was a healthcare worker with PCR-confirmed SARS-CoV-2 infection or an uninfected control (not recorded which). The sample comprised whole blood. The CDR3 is CASTPGQGNSPLHF. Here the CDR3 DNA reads TGTGCCAGCACCCCCGGGCAGGGGAATTCACCCCTCCACTTT.